This entry features one T cell receptor (beta chain) sequence. The antigen remains undetermined. The data belong to a study of CD8 T cells in ankylosing spondylitis. Study observations and caveats: The authors found the disease-linked clones to be CD8+ and relatively rare in peripheral blood. A subset of motif variants has previously been described in the synovial fluid and blood of reactive arthritis.

The germline gives CDR1 MGHDK, CDR2 SYGVNS. CDR3 size: 15 residues. V was cut by 5 bases and J by 5 bases, with 18 bases left in between. Preparation of TCR beta libraries was done by quantitative 5'-RACE with molecular barcodes. TCRdb reprocessed the 5' RACE reads via MiXCR and lists one record per CDR3 protein. The sample shows 150,000 to 250,000 distinct CDR3 sequences, 9.5% to 15% of them seen only once. V and J are TRBV25-1 and TRBJ1-2; D is unresolved. The receptor comes from a male donor with ankylosing spondylitis or in good health (not recorded which). Sequencing input: blood, either unsorted or a sorted T cell fraction (not recorded which). The CDR3 is CASSPIPPGSYGYTF. The CDR3 nucleotides read TGTGCCAGCAGTCCTATACCGCCTGGAAGTTATGGCTACACCTTC.